This T cell receptor beta chain was recovered during a study of T-cell memory formation after mild COVID-19. Study at large: TCR clusters showed largely donor specificity.

This clonotype has only a few counts. Germline loops: CDR1 LNHDA, CDR2 SQIVND (reference sequence). V was clipped by 4 bases and J by 7 bases, with 11 bases between them. The CDR3 runs to 13 residues. TCRdb reanalysed the 5' RACE reads using MiXCR and keeps one entry per CDR3 protein. The table includes around 300,000 distinct CDR3 sequences, 13% detected once. The sequence derives from a man aged 18-30 years who had mild COVID-19 (a few samples of this study predate the infection). Cell type and time point are not known. Sequenced sample: PBMCs or a T cell subset sorted from them (not recorded which). V is TRBV19 and J is TRBJ1-5; no reliable D call. Here the CDR3 DNA reads TGTGCCAGTAGTACCGAGGGTTGGCAGCCCCAGCATTTT. It translates to CASSTEGWQPQHF.